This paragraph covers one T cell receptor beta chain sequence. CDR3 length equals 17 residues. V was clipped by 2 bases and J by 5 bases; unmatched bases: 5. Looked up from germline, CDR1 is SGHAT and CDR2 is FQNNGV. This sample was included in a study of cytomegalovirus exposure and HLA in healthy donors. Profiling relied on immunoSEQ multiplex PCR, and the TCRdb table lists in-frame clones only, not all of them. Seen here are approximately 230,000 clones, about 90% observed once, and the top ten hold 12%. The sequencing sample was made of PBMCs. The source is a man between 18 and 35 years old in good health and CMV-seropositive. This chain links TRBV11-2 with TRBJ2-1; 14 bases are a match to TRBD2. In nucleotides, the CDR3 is TGTGCCAGCAGCTTAATCCGACTAGCGGGAGGGGACAATGAGCAGTTCTTC. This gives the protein CASSLIRLAGGDNEQFF.